The 18 T cell receptor beta chains listed next were all sequenced from one sample in a study of shared clonotypes between healthy human individuals. Libraries were prepared by immunoSEQ multiplex PCR; TCRdb keeps only in-frame clonotypes and omits some of them. There are hundreds of thousands of clones in the sample; 70% to 80% occur only once, and about 12% lies in the top ten. Input material: PBMCs. All receptors derive from a woman aged 40 to 50 in good health. Some clones in this sample may be carry-over from other donors' samples.

The gene calls are TRBV11-1 and TRBJ1-1; D remains unclear. V lost 5 bases, J lost 5 bases, and 9 bases lay in between. The CDR3 is 12 residues long. Germline values: CDR1 SGHAT, CDR2 FQDESV (reference sequence). This CDR3 reads CASSRSRTEAFF. The CDR3 region has the DNA TGTGCCAGCAGCAGAAGCCGTACTGAAGCTTTCTTT.

The chain is built from TRBV30 and TRBJ1-3; D gene ambiguous. V lost 5 bases and J lost 0, with 11 bases in between. CDR3 length: 14 amino acids. CDR1 and CDR2 from the germline V gene are GTSNPN and SVGIG (reference sequence). The CDR3 reads CAWGILSSGNTIYF. CDR3 coding DNA: TGTGCCTGGGGTATATTGAGCTCTGGAAACACCATATATTTT.

J is TRBJ1-1 and V is TRBV5-6; TRBD1 matches 7 bases. V lost 6 bases and J lost 6; bases outside the gene matches: 8. This CDR3 region has 13 residues. Germline lookup yields CDR1 SGHDT and CDR2 YYEEEE. CDR3 region: CASTMTGSPEAFF. CDR3 DNA: TGTGCCAGCACCATGACAGGGAGTCCTGAAGCTTTCTTT.

The chain recombines TRBV5-1 with TRBJ2-3; 7 nucleotides match TRBD2. Germline CDR1 reads SGHRS; CDR2 reads YFSETQ. Trimming cost V 4 bases and J 2 bases; bases outside gene matches: 10. There are 16 residues in the CDR3. The DNA of the CDR3 is TGCGCCAGCAGCCTAAGGACTAGTGACTTCACAGATACGCAGTATTTT. Protein sequence: CASSLRTSDFTDTQYF.

The genes are TRBV6-6 and TRBJ2-1; 12 bases agree with TRBD2. Losses at the gene ends were 5 bases for V and 3 bases for J; bases not matched to a gene: 2. This CDR3 region has 15 residues. CDR1 is MNHNY and CDR2 is SVGAGI in the germline V gene (reference sequence). CDR3 DNA sequence: TGTGCCAGCAGTAGACTAGCGGGAGTCTACAATGAGCAGTTCTTC. Protein product: CASSRLAGVYNEQFF.

J is TRBJ1-1 and V is TRBV7-6; D is ambiguous. Germline CDR1 is SGHVS and CDR2 is FNYEAQ. CDR3 length equals 15 residues. Between the trimmed V and J ends, which lost 2 bases and 0 bases, there was a span of 10 bases. This CDR3 reads CASSLWPEMNTEAFF. The CDR3 DNA reads TGTGCCAGCAGCTTATGGCCGGAAATGAACACTGAAGCTTTCTTT.

About this clone: The identical CDR3 is also encoded by other nucleotide sequences in the sample. This chain connects TRBV6-4 to TRBJ1-1; D uncertain. The V gene's germline CDR1 is MRHNA and CDR2 SNTAGT. The CDR3 has 13 residues. Trimming cost V 6 bases and J 1 base, with 9 bases left between them. Here the CDR3 reads CASRLTENTEAFF. As DNA, the CDR3 is TGTGCCAGCAGACTTACAGAGAACACTGAAGCTTTCTTT.

V gene TRBV29-1 combines with J gene TRBJ2-1; no clear D gene. The CDR3 spans 12 residues. V lost 5 bases, J lost 6 bases, and 11 bases lay in between. The germline CDR1 and CDR2 sequences are SQVTM and ANQGSEA. The CDR3, as DNA: TGCAGCGTTATGGCAGAACTCAATGAGCAGTTCTTC. This gives the protein CSVMAELNEQFF.

The chain couples TRBV28 to TRBJ1-4; TRBD1 matches 12 bases. The CDR3 is 16 residues long. Trimming took 7 bases from V and 1 from J; bases not matched to a gene: 4. Per the germline V gene, CDR1 is MDHEN and CDR2 is SYDVKM. The CDR3 sequence is CASKGTGGVTNEKLFF. The CDR3, as DNA: TGTGCCAGCAAAGGGACAGGGGGCGTAACTAATGAAAAACTGTTTTTT.

This clone was seen just once. This chain joins TRBV19 and TRBJ1-5, with 7 bases fitting TRBD1. The CDR3 covers 16 residues. V gave up 7 bases and J gave up 1 base; unmatched junction bases: 10. The germline V gene encodes CDR1 LNHDA and CDR2 SQIVND (reference sequence). The CDR3 spells CASISQGVNSNQPQHF. CDR3 bases: TGTGCCAGTATCAGTCAGGGGGTTAACAGCAATCAGCCCCAGCATTTT.

The chain joins TRBV19 to TRBJ1-2; D call uncertain. Trimming removed 3 bases from V and 8 bases from J, with 16 bases in between. CDR1 and CDR2 from the germline V gene are LNHDA and SQIVND (reference sequence). The CDR3 contains 14 residues. In DNA form, the CDR3 reads TGTGCCAGTAGTATGGGTAAAGCGTTGGAGGGCTACACCTTC. Encoded protein: CASSMGKALEGYTF.

This rearrangement joins TRBV18 to TRBJ1-4, with a weak D call TRBD1 (6 bases). Germline CDR1 and CDR2: KGHSH and LQKENI. V was shortened by 3 bases and J by 0 bases, with 14 bases between the two germline ends. CDR3 size: 17 residues. The CDR3 DNA reads as TGTGCCAGCTCACCCCCAGGGACACCCGCAACTAATGAAAAACTGTTTTTT. Translating gives CASSPPGTPATNEKLFF.

The V gene is TRBV9, the J gene TRBJ1-1, with D possibly being TRBD1 (5 bases). V was shortened by 0 bases and J by 4 bases, with 13 bases between the two germline ends. Germline values: CDR1 SGDLS, CDR2 YYNGEE. This CDR3 has 15 amino acids. Here the CDR3 DNA reads TGTGCCAGCAGCGTAGCGGCTGTAGGGGCCACTGAAGCTTTCTTT. Amino acid sequence: CASSVAAVGATEAFF. The full variable domain, completed using reference TRBV9 and TRBJ1-1, is DSGVTQTPKHLITATGQRVTLRCSPRSGDLSVYWYQQSLDQGLQFLIQYYNGEERAKGNILERFSAQQFPDLHSELNLSSLELGDSALYFCASSVAAVGATEAFFGQGTRLTVV.

In its sample, this clone was seen many times. The rearrangement joins TRBV19 to TRBJ2-2; the match to TRBD1 covers 10 bases. V trimming: 1 base; J trimming: 0 bases; junction bases outside the gene matches: 8. The CDR3 consists of 19 residues. Germline-derived CDR1 and CDR2 are LNHDA and SQIVND (reference sequence). CDR3 residues: CASSIGTGGDFSNTGELFF. CDR3 nucleotide sequence: TGTGCCAGTAGTATAGGGACAGGGGGGGACTTTTCGAACACCGGGGAGCTGTTTTTT.

The rearrangement joins TRBV15 to TRBJ2-5; D is possibly TRBD1 (6 bases). Germline-derived CDR1 and CDR2 are LNHNV and YYDKDF (reference sequence). With 2 bases removed from V and 5 bases from J, the gap between germline ends came to 15 bases. This CDR3 is built from 15 residues. CDR3 nucleotide sequence: TGTGCCACCAGCAGACAACCACAGGGTTTGGAGACCCAGTACTTC. Translated, it gives CATSRQPQGLETQYF.

The rearrangement links TRBV5-6 to TRBJ2-2; weak D call: TRBD1 (6 bases). CDR3 length: 14 residues. Trimming cost V 0 bases and J 5 bases, with 8 bases left between them. The V gene's germline CDR1 is SGHDT and CDR2 YYEEEE. CDR3 in DNA: TGTGCCAGCAGCTTGGACAGGGTTACCGGGGAGCTGTTTTTT. It codes for CASSLDRVTGELFF. The complete variable domain, with remaining parts taken from reference TRBV5-6 and TRBJ2-2, reads DAGVTQSPTHLIKTRGQQVTLRCSPKSGHDTVSWYQQALGQGPQFIFQYYEEEERQRGNFPDRFSGHQFPNYSSELNVNALLLGDSALYLCASSLDRVTGELFFGEGSRLTVL.

The rearrangement uses TRBV7-6 and TRBJ1-3; the D is unclear. V shed 6 bases and J shed 4 bases, with 7 bases lying between them. This CDR3 comprises 12 residues. CDR1 SGHVS and CDR2 FNYEAQ come from the germline V gene. The CDR3 region is CASRSQGNTIYF. The CDR3 nucleotides are TGTGCCAGCAGGTCCCAAGGAAACACCATATATTTT. The entire variable domain, with the rest obtained from reference TRBV7-6 and TRBJ1-3, is as follows: GAGVSQSPRYKVTKRGQDVALRCDPISGHVSLYWYRQALGQGPEFLTYFNYEAQQDKSGLPNDRFSAERPEGSISTLTIQRTEQRDSAMYRCASRSQGNTIYFGEGSWLTVV.

The chain links TRBV6-1 to TRBJ2-6; 12 nucleotides agree with TRBD2. After removal of 4 bases from V and 4 bases from J, the junction contained 5 bases not matched to a gene. Per the germline V gene, CDR1 is MNHNS and CDR2 is SASEGT. The CDR3 has 17 amino acids. CDR3 region: CASSGLAGGSGANVLTF. CDR3 nucleotides: TGTGCCAGCAGTGGGCTAGCGGGAGGGTCCGGGGCCAACGTCCTGACTTTC.